This TCR beta chain was profiled in a study of T cell changes during pregnancy in multiple sclerosis. Repertoires were generated with immunoSEQ multiplex PCR, while TCRdb's copy carries only in-frame clones and drops some. This sample has approximately 90,000 clones, with 94% found just once. V dropped 4 bases and J dropped 6; count of bases not matched to a gene: 20. From germline, CDR1 is MNHNS and CDR2 SASEGT. This CDR3 region has 19 residues. This TCR came from a female donor with multiple sclerosis, enrolled in a pregnancy study. V is TRBV6-1 and J is TRBJ1-2, with 10 positions matching TRBD1. The specimen was peripheral blood, collected in the third trimester of pregnancy. The CDR3 region has the DNA TGTGCCAGCAGTGCGGGGACAGGGGTCTCTAGCTTCTTTGTCGATGGCTACACCTTC. It is translated as CASSAGTGVSSFFVDGYTF.